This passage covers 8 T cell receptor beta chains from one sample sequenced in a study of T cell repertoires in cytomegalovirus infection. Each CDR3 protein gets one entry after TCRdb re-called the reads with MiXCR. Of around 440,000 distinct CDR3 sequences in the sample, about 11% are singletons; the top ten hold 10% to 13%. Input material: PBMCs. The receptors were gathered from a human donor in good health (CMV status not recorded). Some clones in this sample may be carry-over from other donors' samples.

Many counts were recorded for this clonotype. The CDR3: CASSPDSSYNEQFF. The CDR3 DNA reads as TGTGCCAGCAGTCCTGATAGCTCCTACAATGAGCAGTTCTTC. V is TRBV6-4 and J is TRBJ2-1; D ambiguous. This CDR3 is built from 14 residues. The ends were cut back, 5 bases at V and 0 bases at J, with 8 bases in the middle. CDR1 is MRHNA, CDR2 SNTAGT, per germline.

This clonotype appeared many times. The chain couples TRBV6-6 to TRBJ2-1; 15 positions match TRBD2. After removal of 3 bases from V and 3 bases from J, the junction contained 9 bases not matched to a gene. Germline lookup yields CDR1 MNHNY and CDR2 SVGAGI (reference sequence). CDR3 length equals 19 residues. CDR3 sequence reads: CASSYRPGLAGGDYNEQFF. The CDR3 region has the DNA TGTGCCAGCAGTTATCGACCGGGACTAGCGGGAGGAGACTACAATGAGCAGTTCTTC.

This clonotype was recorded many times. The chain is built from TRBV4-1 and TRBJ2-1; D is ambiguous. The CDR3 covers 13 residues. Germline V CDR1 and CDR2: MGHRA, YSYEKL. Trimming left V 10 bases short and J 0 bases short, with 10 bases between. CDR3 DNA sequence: TGCGCCACCGCGACAAGCTCCTACAATGAGCAGTTCTTC. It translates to CATATSSYNEQFF.

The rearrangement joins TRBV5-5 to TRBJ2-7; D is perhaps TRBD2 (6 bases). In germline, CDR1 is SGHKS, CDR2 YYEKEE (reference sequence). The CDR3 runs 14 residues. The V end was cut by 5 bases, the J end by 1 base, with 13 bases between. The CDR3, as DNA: TGTGCCAGCAGACCTCCGGGACTGTCCTACGAGCAGTACTTC. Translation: CASRPPGLSYEQYF. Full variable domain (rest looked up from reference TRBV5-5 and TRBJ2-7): DAGVTQSPTHLIKTRGQQVTLRCSPISGHKSVSWYQQVLGQGPQFIFQYYEKEERGRGNFPDRFSARQFPNYSSELNVNALLLGDSALYLCASRPPGLSYEQYFGPGTRLTVT.

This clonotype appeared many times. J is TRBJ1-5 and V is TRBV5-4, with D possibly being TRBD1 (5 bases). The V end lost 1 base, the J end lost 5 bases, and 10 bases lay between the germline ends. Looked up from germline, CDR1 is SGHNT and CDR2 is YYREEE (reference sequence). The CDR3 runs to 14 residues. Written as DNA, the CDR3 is TGTGCCAGCAGCTTGTACGGGGCCCATCAGCCCCAGCATTTT. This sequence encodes CASSLYGAHQPQHF.

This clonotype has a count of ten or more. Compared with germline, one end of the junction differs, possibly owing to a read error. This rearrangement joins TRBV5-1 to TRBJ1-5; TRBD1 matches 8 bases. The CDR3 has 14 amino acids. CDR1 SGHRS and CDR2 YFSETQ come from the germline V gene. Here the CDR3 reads CASSLDRASQPQHF. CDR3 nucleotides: TGCGCCAGCAGTTTGGACAGGGCGAGTCAGCCCCAGCATTTT.

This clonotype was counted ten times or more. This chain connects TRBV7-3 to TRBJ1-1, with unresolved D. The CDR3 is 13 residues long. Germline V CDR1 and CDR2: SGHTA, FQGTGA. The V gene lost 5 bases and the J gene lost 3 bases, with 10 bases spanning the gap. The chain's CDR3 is CASSDGRDTEAFF. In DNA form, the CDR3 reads TGTGCCAGCAGCGACGGACGGGACACTGAAGCTTTCTTT.

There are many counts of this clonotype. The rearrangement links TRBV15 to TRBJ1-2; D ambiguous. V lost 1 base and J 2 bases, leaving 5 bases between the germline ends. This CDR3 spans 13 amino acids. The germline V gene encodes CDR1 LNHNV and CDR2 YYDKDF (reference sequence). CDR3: CATSRAGNYGYTF. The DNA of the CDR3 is TGTGCCACCAGCAGAGCTGGGAACTATGGCTACACCTTC.